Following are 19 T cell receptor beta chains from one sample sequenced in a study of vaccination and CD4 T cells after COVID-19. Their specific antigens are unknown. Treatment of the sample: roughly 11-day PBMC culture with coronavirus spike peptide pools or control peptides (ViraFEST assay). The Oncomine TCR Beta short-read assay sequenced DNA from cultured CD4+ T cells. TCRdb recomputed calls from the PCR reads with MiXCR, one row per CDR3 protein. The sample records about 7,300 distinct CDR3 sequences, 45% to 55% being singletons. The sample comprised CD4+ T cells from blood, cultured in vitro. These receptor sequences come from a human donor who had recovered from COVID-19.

DNA for the CDR3: TGTGCCAGGGGCCCCTCCTACGAGCAGTACTTC. Residues: CARGPSYEQYF. The genes are TRBV6-1 and TRBJ2-7; D gene unclear. This CDR3 region has 11 residues. The V end lost 9 bases, the J end lost 0 bases, and 6 bases lay between the germline ends. Germline CDR1 reads MNHNS; CDR2 reads SASEGT.

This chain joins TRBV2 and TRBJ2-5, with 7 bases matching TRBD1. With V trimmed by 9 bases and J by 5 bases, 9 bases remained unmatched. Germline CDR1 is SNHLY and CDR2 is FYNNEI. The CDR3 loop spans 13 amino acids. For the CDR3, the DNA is TGTGCCAGAGGCTTAGGGGGCAGCGAGACCCAGTACTTC. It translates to CARGLGGSETQYF. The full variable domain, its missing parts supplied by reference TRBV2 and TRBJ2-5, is EPEVTQTPSHQVTQMGQEVILRCVPISNHLYFYWYRQILGQKVEFLVSFYNNEISEKSEIFDDQFSVERPDGSNFTLKIRSTKLEDSAMYFCARGLGGSETQYFGPGTRLLVL.

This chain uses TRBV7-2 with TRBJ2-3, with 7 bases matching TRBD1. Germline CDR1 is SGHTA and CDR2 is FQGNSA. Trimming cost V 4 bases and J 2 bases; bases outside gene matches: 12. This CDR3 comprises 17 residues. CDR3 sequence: CASSWDRRRILTDTQYF. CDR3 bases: TGTGCCAGCAGCTGGGACAGACGGAGAATTCTCACAGATACGCAGTATTTT.

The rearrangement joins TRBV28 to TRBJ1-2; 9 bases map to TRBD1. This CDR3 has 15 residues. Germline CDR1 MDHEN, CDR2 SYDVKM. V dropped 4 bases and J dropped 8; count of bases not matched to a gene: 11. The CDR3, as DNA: TGTGCCAGCAGTTCCCGGGACAGGGAAATAGGGGGCTACACCTTC. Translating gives CASSSRDREIGGYTF.

The CDR3 region is CASSEGAVNEKLFF. The CDR3 DNA reads TGTGCCAGCAGCGAAGGGGCAGTTAATGAAAAACTGTTTTTT. The rearrangement links TRBV14 to TRBJ1-4; D might be TRBD1 (5 bases). The germline V gene encodes CDR1 SGHDN and CDR2 FVKESK. Trimming removed 5 bases at V and 4 bases at J, with 11 bases between. The CDR3 totals 14 residues.

CDR3 nucleotide sequence: TGTGCCAGCTCACCCTACAATAGGGCTGGAGGAGCTTTCTTT. Translated, it gives CASSPYNRAGGAFF. The chain carries TRBV18 and TRBJ1-1; D uncertain. Between the trimmed V and J ends, which lost 3 bases and 10 bases, there was a span of 18 bases. CDR3 length equals 14 residues. Germline CDR1 is KGHSH and CDR2 is LQKENI. Supplemented by reference TRBV18 and TRBJ1-1, the full variable domain reads NAGVMQNPRHLVRRRGQEARLRCSPMKGHSHVYWYRQLPEEGLKFMVYLQKENIIDESGMPKERFSAEFPKEGPSILRIQQVVRGDSAAYFCASSPYNRAGGAFFGQGTRLTVV.

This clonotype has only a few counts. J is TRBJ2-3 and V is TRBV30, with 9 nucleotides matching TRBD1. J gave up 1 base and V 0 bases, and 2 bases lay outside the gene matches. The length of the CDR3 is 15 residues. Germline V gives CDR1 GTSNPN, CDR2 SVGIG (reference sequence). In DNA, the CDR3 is TGTGCCTGGAGTGTCGGGACAGGGCGCACAGATACGCAGTATTTT. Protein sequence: CAWSVGTGRTDTQYF.

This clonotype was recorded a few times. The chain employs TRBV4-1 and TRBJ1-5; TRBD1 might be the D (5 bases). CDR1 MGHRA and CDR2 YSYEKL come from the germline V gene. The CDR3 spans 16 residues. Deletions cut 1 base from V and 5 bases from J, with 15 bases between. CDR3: CASSQVGTTRDQPQHF. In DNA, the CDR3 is TGCGCCAGCAGCCAAGTTGGGACTACGAGGGATCAGCCCCAGCATTTT.

The CDR3 sequence is CASSQPGWAEYNEQFF. The CDR3 nucleotides read TGTGCCAGCAGCCAACCAGGTTGGGCGGAGTACAATGAGCAGTTCTTC. This chain links TRBV7-9 with TRBJ2-1, with D uncertain. Looked up from germline, CDR1 is SEHNR and CDR2 is FQNEAQ (reference sequence). V gave up 5 bases and J gave up 4 bases, with 18 bases separating them. The CDR3 sequence is 16 residues long.

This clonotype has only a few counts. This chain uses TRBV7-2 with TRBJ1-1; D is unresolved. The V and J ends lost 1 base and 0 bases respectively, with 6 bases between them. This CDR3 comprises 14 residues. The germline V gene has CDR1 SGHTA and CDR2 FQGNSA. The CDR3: CASSLVLLNTEAFF. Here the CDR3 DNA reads TGTGCCAGCAGCTTAGTCCTGCTGAACACTGAAGCTTTCTTT.

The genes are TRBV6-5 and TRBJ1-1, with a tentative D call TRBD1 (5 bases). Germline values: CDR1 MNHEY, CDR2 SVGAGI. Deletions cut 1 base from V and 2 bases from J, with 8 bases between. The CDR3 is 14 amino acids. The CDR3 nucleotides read TGTGCCAGCAGTTACTGGGGCGACAACACTGAAGCTTTCTTT. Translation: CASSYWGDNTEAFF.

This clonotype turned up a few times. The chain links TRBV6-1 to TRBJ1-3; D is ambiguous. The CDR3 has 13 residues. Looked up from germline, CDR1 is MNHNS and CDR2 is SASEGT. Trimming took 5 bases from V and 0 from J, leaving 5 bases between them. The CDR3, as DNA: TGTGCCAGCAGTCTGACCTCTGGAAACACCATATATTTT. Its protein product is CASSLTSGNTIYF.

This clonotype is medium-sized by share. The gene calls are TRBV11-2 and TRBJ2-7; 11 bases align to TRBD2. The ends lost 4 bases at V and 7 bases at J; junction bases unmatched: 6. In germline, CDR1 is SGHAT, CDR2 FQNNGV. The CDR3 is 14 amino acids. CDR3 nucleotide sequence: TGTGCCAGCAGCTCCAGACTAGCGGGAATTGAGCAGTACTTC. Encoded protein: CASSSRLAGIEQYF.

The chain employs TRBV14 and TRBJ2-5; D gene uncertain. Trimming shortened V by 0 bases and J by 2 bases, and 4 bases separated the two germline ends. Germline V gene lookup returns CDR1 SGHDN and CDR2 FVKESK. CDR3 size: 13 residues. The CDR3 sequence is CASSQDLQETQYF. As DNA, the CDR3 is TGTGCCAGCAGCCAAGATCTGCAAGAGACCCAGTACTTC.

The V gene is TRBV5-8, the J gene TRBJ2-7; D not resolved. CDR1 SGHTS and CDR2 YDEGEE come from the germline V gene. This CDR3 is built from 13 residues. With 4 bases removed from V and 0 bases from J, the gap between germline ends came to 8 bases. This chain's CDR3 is CASSTRHSYEQYF. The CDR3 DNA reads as TGTGCCAGCAGCACCCGACACTCCTACGAGCAGTACTTC.

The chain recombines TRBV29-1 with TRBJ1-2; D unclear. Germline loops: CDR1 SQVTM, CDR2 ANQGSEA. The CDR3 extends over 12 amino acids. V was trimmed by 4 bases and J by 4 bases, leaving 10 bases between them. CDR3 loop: CSVADGSYGYTF. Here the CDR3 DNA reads TGCAGCGTTGCGGACGGATCCTATGGCTACACCTTC.

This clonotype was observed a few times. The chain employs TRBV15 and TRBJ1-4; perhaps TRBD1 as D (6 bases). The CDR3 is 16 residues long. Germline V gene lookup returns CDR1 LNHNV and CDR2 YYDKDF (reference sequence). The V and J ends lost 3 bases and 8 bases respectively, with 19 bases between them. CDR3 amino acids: CATSSLPGTQGEKLFF. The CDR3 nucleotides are TGTGCCACCAGCAGTTTACCGGGCACCCAGGGGGAAAAACTGTTTTTT.

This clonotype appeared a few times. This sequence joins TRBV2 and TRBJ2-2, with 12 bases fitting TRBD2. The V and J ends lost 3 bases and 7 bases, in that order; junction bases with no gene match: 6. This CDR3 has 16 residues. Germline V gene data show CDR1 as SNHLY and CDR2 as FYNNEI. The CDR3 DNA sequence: TGTGCCAGCAGTGAGTTTCGGACTAGCGGGATCGGGGAGCTGTTTTTT. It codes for CASSEFRTSGIGELFF.

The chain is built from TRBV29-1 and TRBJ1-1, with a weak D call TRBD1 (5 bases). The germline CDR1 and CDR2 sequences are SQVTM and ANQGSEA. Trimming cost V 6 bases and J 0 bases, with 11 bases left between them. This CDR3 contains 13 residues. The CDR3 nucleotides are TGCAGCGTGGGGGACCGATTGAACACTGAAGCTTTCTTT. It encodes CSVGDRLNTEAFF.